This T cell receptor beta chain stems from a study of shared clonotypes between healthy human individuals. Study-level information: Researchers assigned three CD4 naive, three CD4 memory, two CD8 naive and one CD8 memory plate to each donor.

The study ran the assay at deep level. Clones were sequenced by immunoSEQ multiplex PCR, and TCRdb holds only the in-frame ones, with some missing. The sample has roughly 2.1 million clones, 90% to 95% seen once; the top ten hold roughly 1.8%. The naive CD8 population came from CD45RO-negative cells selected for CCR7, without terminally differentiated effector memory CD45RA+ cells. Germline V gene data show CDR1 as SGDLS and CDR2 as YYNGEE. The CDR3 consists of 16 residues. V was clipped by 3 bases and J by 2 bases, with 17 bases between them. This sequence originates from a man younger than 30 in good health. Some clones in this sample may be carry-over from other donors' samples. What was sequenced was naive CD8+ T cells from PBMCs. The chain employs TRBV9 and TRBJ1-2; D might be TRBD1 (5 bases). In DNA, the CDR3 is TGTGCCAGCAGCGCCAGTGTTCTGACAGAAAACTATGGCTACACCTTC. Its translation: CASSASVLTENYGYTF. The complete variable domain, with remaining parts taken from reference TRBV9 and TRBJ1-2, reads DSGVTQTPKHLITATGQRVTLRCSPRSGDLSVYWYQQSLDQGLQFLIQYYNGEERAKGNILERFSAQQFPDLHSELNLSSLELGDSALYFCASSASVLTENYGYTFGSGTRLTVV.